These 5 T cell receptor beta chains were all obtained from the same sample, sequenced in a study of blood T cell repertoires in COVID-19. TCRdb keeps only in-frame clones here, not all; method: immunoSEQ multiplex PCR. The sample lists 250,000 or so clones, 80% to 85% occurring once. The sample taken for sequencing was peripheral blood. The receptors stem from a woman in her 40s who had recovered from COVID-19.

As for this clone: The same CDR3 arises from other DNA sequences in this sample as well. The chain links TRBV30 to TRBJ2-1; D is perhaps TRBD2 (6 bases). The CDR3 runs 17 residues. The germline gives CDR1 GTSNPN, CDR2 SVGIG (reference sequence). With 3 bases removed from V and 6 bases from J, the gap between germline ends came to 24 bases. In DNA form, the CDR3 reads TGTGCCTGGAGCAGACGCCGAGCGGGTGTGGAAGGCAATGAGCAGTTCTTC. Translation: CAWSRRRAGVEGNEQFF.

The V and J genes are TRBV27 and TRBJ2-1, with 11 positions matching TRBD2. This CDR3 has 15 amino acids. Trimming at V came to 4 bases and at J to 4 bases, leaving 3 bases not matched to a gene. Germline V lookup: CDR1 MNHEY, CDR2 SMNVEV (reference sequence). The CDR3 DNA follows: TGTGCCAGCAGTTCTAGCGGGGGGTCATACAATGAGCAGTTCTTC. Amino acids: CASSSSGGSYNEQFF.

This clone was seen repeatedly, ten times or more. The chain links TRBV5-1 to TRBJ2-1; D is perhaps TRBD2 (7 bases). V was cut by 1 base and J by 4 bases, with 18 bases left in between. CDR1 is SGHRS, CDR2 YFSETQ, per germline. CDR3 length: 17 amino acids. The CDR3 DNA sequence: TGCGCCAGCAGCTTGAGCACTGCGGGGGCCTTTTACAATGAGCAGTTCTTC. This translates into CASSLSTAGAFYNEQFF.

This rearrangement joins TRBV9 to TRBJ2-1, with a tentative D call TRBD2 (6 bases). The CDR3 totals 16 residues. Trimming took off 4 bases at V and 9 bases at J, with 23 bases between the two ends. The germline CDR1 and CDR2 sequences are SGDLS and YYNGEE. CDR3 nucleotide sequence: TGTGCCAGCAGCCTCAGCCGGGCGGGGCGGTCGGGTGAGCAGTTCTTC. It encodes CASSLSRAGRSGEQFF.

The rearrangement links TRBV20-1 to TRBJ1-3, with a weak D call TRBD1 (6 bases). Germline loops: CDR1 DFQATT, CDR2 SNEGSKA (reference sequence). CDR3 length: 14 amino acids. V lost 3 bases, J lost 0 bases, and 9 bases lay in between. The CDR3 here is CSASRDNSGNTIYF. The CDR3, as DNA: TGCAGTGCTAGTAGGGACAACTCTGGAAACACCATATATTTT.